Detailed here is one T cell receptor (beta chain). Its target is not known. Possible read error: a much larger clone is one base away. Amplification of TCR beta CDR3 regions was performed using RNA transcripts as template. First-round RT-PCR of the TCR CDR3 relied on the HTBI primer set. TCRdb re-derived calls from the multiplex PCR reads in MiXCR, one entry per CDR3 protein. The profile shows roughly 580,000 distinct CDR3 sequences, around 45% of them singletons. The record originates from a study of T cells in Graves' hyperthyroidism and ophthalmopathy. Calling Graves' hyperthyroidism stable meant ophthalmopathy did not progress within 18 months. These patients, aged 18 to 65, had recently diagnosed hyperthyroidism lasting under 2 months. Clinicians diagnosed patients from clinical symptoms, serum thyroxine and TRAb, thyroid ultrasound and orbital computed tomography. Study results and caveats: Most expanded thyroid clonotypes above 0.001 also appeared in blood.

The CDR3 totals 13 residues. Germline CDR1 reads SGHDN; CDR2 reads FVKESK. V lost 4 bases and J lost 4, with 8 bases in between. The origin of this receptor is a young woman with Graves' hyperthyroidism. The rearrangement joins TRBV14 to TRBJ1-3, with D unresolved. Specimen: peripheral blood or thyroid tissue (not recorded which). CDR3 sequence reads: CASSPTQGNTIYF. As DNA, the CDR3 is TGTGCCAGCAGCCCAACCCAGGGAAACACCATATATTTT.